Listed below are T cell receptor beta chains from one sample, sequenced in a study of breast tumors, draining lymph nodes, adjacent tissues. TCRdb processed the multiplex PCR reads anew with MiXCR; each CDR3 protein has one entry. Of approximately 9,000 distinct CDR3 sequences in the sample, 40% to 50% are singletons; the top ten hold about 15%. Input material: tumor-adjacent breast tissue. All receptors come from a female donor with breast cancer. Some clones in this sample may be carry-over from other donors' samples. CDR3s include the opening cysteine and the closing phenylalanine or tryptophan. The D gene is left open where the match is weak. A clone size is listed for some rows: how often the clone was seen (once, few, many), or a class if it is expanded.

V gene: TRBV6-5; J gene: TRBJ2-7; D gene: TRBD1; clone size: few; CDR3 DNA: TGTGCCAGCAGTTACTCGGTGGACAGGGTCAGCGAGCAGTACTTC; CDR3 protein: CASSYSVDRVSEQYF
V gene: TRBV5-1; J gene: TRBJ2-7; D gene: NA; clone size: medium-sized; CDR3 DNA: TGCGCCAGCAGCTTGAATGTACAGCCTTCCTACGAGCAGTACTTC; CDR3 protein: CASSLNVQPSYEQYF
V gene: TRBV19; J gene: TRBJ1-6; D gene: NA; clone size: NA; CDR3 DNA: TGTGCCAGTAGTCCTGGGGTGCGAGGTTCACCCCTCCACTTT; CDR3 protein: CASSPGVRGSPLHF
V gene: TRBV9; J gene: TRBJ2-1; D gene: TRBD2; clone size: NA; CDR3 DNA: TGTGCCAGCAGCGTACTTGGGACTAGCGGCCCTGAGCAGTTCTTC; CDR3 protein: CASSVLGTSGPEQFF
V gene: TRBV5-1; J gene: TRBJ2-6; D gene: NA; clone size: many; CDR3 DNA: TGCGCCAGCAGCCGTGAGGGAGCTGGGGCCAACGTCCTGACTTTC; CDR3 protein: CASSREGAGANVLTF
V gene: TRBV3-1; J gene: TRBJ2-3; D gene: NA; clone size: many; CDR3 DNA: TGTGCCAGCAGCCGAACTACAGATACGCAGTATTTT; CDR3 protein: CASSRTTDTQYF
V gene: TRBV18; J gene: TRBJ2-7; D gene: TRBD2; clone size: many; CDR3 DNA: TGTGCCAGCTCAGGACTAGCGGGAGAGTCGCCCGAGCAGTACTTC; CDR3 protein: CASSGLAGESPEQYF
V gene: TRBV3-1; J gene: TRBJ2-5; D gene: NA; clone size: medium-sized; CDR3 DNA: TGTGCCAGCAGACTTCTTGGGGCAGGGCAGCAGCAAGAGACCCAGTACTTC; CDR3 protein: CASRLLGAGQQQETQYF
V gene: TRBV5-1; J gene: TRBJ2-3; D gene: NA; clone size: NA; CDR3 DNA: TGCGCCAGCAGCTTGTATGTGGATACGCAGTATTTT; CDR3 protein: CASSLYVDTQYF
V gene: TRBV9; J gene: TRBJ2-1; D gene: NA; clone size: NA; CDR3 DNA: TGTGCCAGCAGCGTAGACTCGTACAATGAGCAGTTCTTC; CDR3 protein: CASSVDSYNEQFF
V gene: TRBV10-3; J gene: TRBJ2-7; D gene: NA; clone size: medium-sized; CDR3 DNA: TGTGCCATCAGTGACTACGTCGGGCACGAGCAGTACTTC; CDR3 protein: CAISDYVGHEQYF
V gene: TRBV6-6; J gene: TRBJ1-6; D gene: TRBD1; clone size: NA; CDR3 DNA: TGTGCCAGCAGCCGAACAGGGGATTTATATTCACCCCTCCACTTT; CDR3 protein: CASSRTGDLYSPLHF
V gene: TRBV28; J gene: TRBJ1-2; D gene: TRBD1; clone size: many; CDR3 DNA: TGTGCCAGCAGCCGTCCCGGGACAGGGGTTAGTAACTATGGCTACACCTTC; CDR3 protein: CASSRPGTGVSNYGYTF
V gene: TRBV9; J gene: TRBJ2-1; D gene: NA; clone size: NA; CDR3 DNA: TGTGCCAGCAGCGTAGGATCGGGCAGTTTCTACAATGAGCAGTTCTTC; CDR3 protein: CASSVGSGSFYNEQFF
V gene: TRBV6-1; J gene: TRBJ2-1; D gene: NA; clone size: many; CDR3 DNA: TGTGCCAGCAGTGATGGGTCGGGAGCGAGTGAGCAGTTCTTC; CDR3 protein: CASSDGSGASEQFF